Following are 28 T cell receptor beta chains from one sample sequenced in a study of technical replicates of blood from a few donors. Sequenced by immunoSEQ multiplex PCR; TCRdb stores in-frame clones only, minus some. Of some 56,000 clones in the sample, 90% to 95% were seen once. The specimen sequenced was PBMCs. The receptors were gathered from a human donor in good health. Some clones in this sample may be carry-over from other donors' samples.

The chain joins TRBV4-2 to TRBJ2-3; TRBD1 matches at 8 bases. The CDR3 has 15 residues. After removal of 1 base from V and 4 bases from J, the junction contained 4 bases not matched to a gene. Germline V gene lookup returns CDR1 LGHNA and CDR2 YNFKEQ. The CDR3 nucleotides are TGTGCCAGCAGCCAAGCAGGGGGCGCCGCAGATACGCAGTATTTT. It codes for CASSQAGGAADTQYF.

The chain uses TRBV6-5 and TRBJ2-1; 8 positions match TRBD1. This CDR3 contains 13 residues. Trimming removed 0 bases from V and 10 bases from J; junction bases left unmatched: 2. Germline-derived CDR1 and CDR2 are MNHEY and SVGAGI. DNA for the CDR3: TGTGCCAGCAGTTACTCGACAGGGGTCGAGCAGTTCTTC. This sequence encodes CASSYSTGVEQFF.

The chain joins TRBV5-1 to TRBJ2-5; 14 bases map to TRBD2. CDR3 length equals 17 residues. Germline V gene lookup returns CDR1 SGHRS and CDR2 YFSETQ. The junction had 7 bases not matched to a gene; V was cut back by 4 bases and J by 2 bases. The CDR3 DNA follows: TGCGCCAGCAGCGCCACCGGGACTAGCGGGGGACAAGAGACCCAGTACTTC. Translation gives CASSATGTSGGQETQYF.

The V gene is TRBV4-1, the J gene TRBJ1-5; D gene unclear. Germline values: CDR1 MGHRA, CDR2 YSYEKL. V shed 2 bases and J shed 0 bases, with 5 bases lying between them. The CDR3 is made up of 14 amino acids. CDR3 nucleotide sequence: TGCGCCAGCAGCCAATATGTTAGCAATCAGCCCCAGCATTTT. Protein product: CASSQYVSNQPQHF.

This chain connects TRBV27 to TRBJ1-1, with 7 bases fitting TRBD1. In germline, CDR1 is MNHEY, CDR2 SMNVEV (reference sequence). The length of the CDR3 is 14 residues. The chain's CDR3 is CTQGGQTSDTEAFF. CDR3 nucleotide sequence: TGTACCCAGGGGGGCCAGACTTCGGACACTGAAGCTTTCTTT.

In nucleotides, the CDR3 is TGTGCCAGCAGCTTAGTCGGCCCCACTGGGCCTGGCGAGCAGTACTTC. Translated, it gives CASSLVGPTGPGEQYF. This chain connects TRBV7-9 to TRBJ2-7; D is uncertain. V was pared by 1 base and J by 6 bases, with 19 bases between. The germline gives CDR1 SEHNR, CDR2 FQNEAQ (reference sequence). This CDR3 spans 16 amino acids.

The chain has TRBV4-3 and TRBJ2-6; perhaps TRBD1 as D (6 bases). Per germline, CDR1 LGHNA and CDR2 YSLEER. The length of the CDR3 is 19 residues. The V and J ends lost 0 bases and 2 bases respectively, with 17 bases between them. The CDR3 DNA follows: TGCGCCAGCAGCCAAGATATGAGAGGTGGGGGCGCTGGGGCCAACGTCCTGACTTTC. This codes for CASSQDMRGGGAGANVLTF.

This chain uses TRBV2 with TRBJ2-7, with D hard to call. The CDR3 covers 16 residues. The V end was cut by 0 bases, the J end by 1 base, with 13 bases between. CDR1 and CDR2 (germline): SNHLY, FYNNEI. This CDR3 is CASSEAEPRMSYEQYF. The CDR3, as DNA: TGTGCCAGCAGTGAAGCCGAGCCCCGAATGTCCTACGAGCAGTACTTC.

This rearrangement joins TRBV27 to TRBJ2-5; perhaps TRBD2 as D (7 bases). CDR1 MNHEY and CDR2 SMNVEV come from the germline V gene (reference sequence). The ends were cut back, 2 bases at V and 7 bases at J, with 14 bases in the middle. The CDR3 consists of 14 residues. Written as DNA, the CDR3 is TGTGCCAGCAGTTTAATTGGGGGGGCTGGGACCCAGTACTTC. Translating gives CASSLIGGAGTQYF.

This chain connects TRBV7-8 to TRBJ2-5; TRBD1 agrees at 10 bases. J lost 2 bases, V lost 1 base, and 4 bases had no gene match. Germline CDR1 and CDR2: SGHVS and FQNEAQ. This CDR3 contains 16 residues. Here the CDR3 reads CASSLGRTGGQETQYF. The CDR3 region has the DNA TGTGCCAGCAGCTTAGGGCGGACAGGGGGACAAGAGACCCAGTACTTC.

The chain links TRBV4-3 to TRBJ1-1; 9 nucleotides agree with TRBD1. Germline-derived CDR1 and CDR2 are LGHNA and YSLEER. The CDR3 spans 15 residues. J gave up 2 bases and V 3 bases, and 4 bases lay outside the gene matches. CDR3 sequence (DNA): TGCGCCAGCAGCCAGGGACAGGGATTAAACACTGAAGCTTTCTTT. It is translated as CASSQGQGLNTEAFF.

This chain's CDR3 is CASSPRGAYTEAFF. The CDR3 nucleotides are TGTGCCAGTAGCCCACGGGGGGCGTACACTGAAGCTTTCTTT. The chain is built from TRBV19 and TRBJ1-1, with D possibly TRBD1 on 6 matching bases. Germline V CDR1 and CDR2: LNHDA, SQIVND (reference sequence). Trimming removed 6 bases at V and 3 bases at J, with 14 bases between. This CDR3 region has 14 residues.

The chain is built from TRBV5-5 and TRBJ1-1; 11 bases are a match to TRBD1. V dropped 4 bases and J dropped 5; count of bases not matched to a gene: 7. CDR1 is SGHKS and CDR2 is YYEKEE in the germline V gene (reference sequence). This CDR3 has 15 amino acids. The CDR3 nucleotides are TGTGCCAGCAGCCCCAGGACAGGGGGCGAAACTGAAGCTTTCTTT. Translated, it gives CASSPRTGGETEAFF.

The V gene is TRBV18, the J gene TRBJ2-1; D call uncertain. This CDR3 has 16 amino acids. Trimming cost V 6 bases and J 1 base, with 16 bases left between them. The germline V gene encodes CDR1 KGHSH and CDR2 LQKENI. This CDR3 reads CASSSSTGTSYNEQFF. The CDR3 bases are TGTGCCAGCTCTTCGTCTACCGGTACTTCCTACAATGAGCAGTTCTTC.

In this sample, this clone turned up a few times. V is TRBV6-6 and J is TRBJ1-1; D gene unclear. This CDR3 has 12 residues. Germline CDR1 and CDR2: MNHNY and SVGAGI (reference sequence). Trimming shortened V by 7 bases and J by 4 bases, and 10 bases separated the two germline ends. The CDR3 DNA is TGTGCCAGCATACGGGAGAGCACTGAAGCTTTCTTT. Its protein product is CASIRESTEAFF.

Written as DNA, the CDR3 is TGTGCCAGCAGCTTGGGGGGGAGGGGCATCAATTCACCCCTCCACTTT. Translation gives CASSLGGRGINSPLHF. This sequence joins TRBV5-4 and TRBJ1-6, with D maybe TRBD1 (5 bases). Per the germline V gene, CDR1 is SGHNT and CDR2 is YYREEE (reference sequence). V lost 0 bases, J lost 7 bases, and 14 bases lay in between. The CDR3 has 16 amino acids.

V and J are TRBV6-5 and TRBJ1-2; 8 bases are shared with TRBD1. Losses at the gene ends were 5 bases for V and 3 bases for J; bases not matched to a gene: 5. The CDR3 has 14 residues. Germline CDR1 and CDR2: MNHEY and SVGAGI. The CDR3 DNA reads TGTGCCAGCAGTCCACAGGGGGGGTACTATGGCTACACCTTC. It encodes CASSPQGGYYGYTF.

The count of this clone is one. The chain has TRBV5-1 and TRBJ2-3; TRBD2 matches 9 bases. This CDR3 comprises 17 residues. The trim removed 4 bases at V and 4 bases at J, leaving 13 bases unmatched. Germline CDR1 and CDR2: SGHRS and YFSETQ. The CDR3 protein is CASSPTGLAWSSDTQYF. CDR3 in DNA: TGCGCCAGCAGCCCCACCGGACTAGCGTGGAGTTCAGATACGCAGTATTTT.

The CDR3 bases are TGCGCCAGCAGCCAAGTATCTCAGGGCAGGGGGAATGAGCAGTTCTTC. It yields the protein CASSQVSQGRGNEQFF. V usage is TRBV4-1 and J usage is TRBJ2-1, with TRBD1 matching over 7 bases. With V trimmed by 1 base and J by 7 bases, 10 bases remained unmatched. Germline-derived CDR1 and CDR2 are MGHRA and YSYEKL. This CDR3 has 16 amino acids.

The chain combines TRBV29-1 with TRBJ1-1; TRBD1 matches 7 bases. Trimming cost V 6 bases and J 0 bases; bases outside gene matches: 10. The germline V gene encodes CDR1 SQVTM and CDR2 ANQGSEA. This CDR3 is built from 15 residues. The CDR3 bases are TGCAGCGTGCGGACAGGCGTGGGGATGAACACTGAAGCTTTCTTT. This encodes CSVRTGVGMNTEAFF.

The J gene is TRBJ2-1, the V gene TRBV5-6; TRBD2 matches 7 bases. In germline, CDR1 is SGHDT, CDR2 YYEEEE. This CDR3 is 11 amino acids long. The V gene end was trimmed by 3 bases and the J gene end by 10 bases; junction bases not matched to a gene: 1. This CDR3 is CASSWEGEQFF. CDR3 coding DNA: TGTGCCAGCAGCTGGGAGGGCGAGCAGTTCTTC.

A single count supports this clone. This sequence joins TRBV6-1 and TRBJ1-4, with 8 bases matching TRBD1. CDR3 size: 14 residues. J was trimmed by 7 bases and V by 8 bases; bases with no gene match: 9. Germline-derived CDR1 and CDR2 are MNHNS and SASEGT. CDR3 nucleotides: TGTGCCAGCCACCCCGGGACAGGCGTTGAAAAACTGTTTTTT. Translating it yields CASHPGTGVEKLFF.

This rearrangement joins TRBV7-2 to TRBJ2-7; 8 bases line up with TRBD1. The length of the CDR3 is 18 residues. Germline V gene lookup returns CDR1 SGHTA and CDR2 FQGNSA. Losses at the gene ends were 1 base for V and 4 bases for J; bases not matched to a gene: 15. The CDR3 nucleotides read TGTGCCAGCAGCTTAGTGGGTGGGGCAGGGGGCCCGGGTTACGAGCAGTACTTC. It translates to CASSLVGGAGGPGYEQYF.

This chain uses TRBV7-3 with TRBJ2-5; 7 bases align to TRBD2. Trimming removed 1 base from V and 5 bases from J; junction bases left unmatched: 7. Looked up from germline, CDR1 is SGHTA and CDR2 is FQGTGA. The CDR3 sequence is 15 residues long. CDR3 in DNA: TGTGCCAGCAGCTTAAGCGGGGGTTGGGGGGAGACCCAGTACTTC. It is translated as CASSLSGGWGETQYF.

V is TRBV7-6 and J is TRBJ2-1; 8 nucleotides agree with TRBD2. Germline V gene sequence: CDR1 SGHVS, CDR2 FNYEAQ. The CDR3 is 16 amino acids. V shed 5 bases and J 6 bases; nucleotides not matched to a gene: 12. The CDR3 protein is CASSEWLRGGTNEQFF. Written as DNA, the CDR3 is TGTGCCAGCAGCGAGTGGCTTCGGGGGGGTACCAATGAGCAGTTCTTC.

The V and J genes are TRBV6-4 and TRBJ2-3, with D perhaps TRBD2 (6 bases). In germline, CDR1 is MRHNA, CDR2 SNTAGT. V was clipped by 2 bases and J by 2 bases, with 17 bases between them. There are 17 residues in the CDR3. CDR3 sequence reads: CASSDPLVAGLTDTQYF. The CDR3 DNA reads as TGTGCCAGCAGTGACCCCCTCGTTGCGGGGCTCACAGATACGCAGTATTTT.

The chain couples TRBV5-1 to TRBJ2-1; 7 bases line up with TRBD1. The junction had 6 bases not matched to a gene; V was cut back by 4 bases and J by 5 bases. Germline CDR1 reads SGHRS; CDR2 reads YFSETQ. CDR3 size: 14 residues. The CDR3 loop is CASSPGTVNNEQFF. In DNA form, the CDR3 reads TGCGCCAGCAGCCCCGGGACAGTGAACAATGAGCAGTTCTTC.

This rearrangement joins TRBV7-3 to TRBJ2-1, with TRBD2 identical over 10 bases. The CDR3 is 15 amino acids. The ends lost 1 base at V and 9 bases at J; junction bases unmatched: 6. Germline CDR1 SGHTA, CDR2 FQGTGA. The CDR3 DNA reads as TGTGCCAGCAGCTTAATTGGGACTAGCGTCGGTGAGCAGTTCTTC. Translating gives CASSLIGTSVGEQFF.